This TCR beta chain stems from a study of beta chain features in type 1 diabetes. Investigators reverse transcribed all isolated RNA, so they sequenced expressed TCRB transcripts. Produced via immunoSEQ multiplex PCR; TCRdb's table is partial and in-frame only. The sample shows hundreds of thousands of clones, around a sixth of them seen only once. Study observations and caveats: Insertion counts at VDJ junctions were lower in type 1 diabetes patients, who also showed more deletions there. Within patients, naive, central memory and Treg TCRB repertoires seemed more similar than within healthy donors.

Blood was drawn once from each donor into heparinised tubes. The draws averaged about 0.12 L. This clone was detected only a few times. Its specificity is unknown. The clonotype comes from a man between 18 and 29 years old in good health. The material sequenced was naive CD4+ T cells from blood.

CDR3 coding DNA: TGCGCCAGCAGCCAAGAGTTACAGGGGACCTGGGGTGAGCAGTTCTTC. The encoded protein is CASSQELQGTWGEQFF. This sequence joins TRBV4-3 and TRBJ2-1; 7 bases fit TRBD1. There are 16 residues in the CDR3. V lost 0 bases and J lost 9; bases outside the gene matches: 11. The germline gives CDR1 LGHNA, CDR2 YSLEER.